The 10 T cell receptor beta chains in this list originate from one sample, sequenced in a study of OX40 agonist ivuxolimab in advanced cancers. Sequencing was performed with immunoSEQ multiplex PCR; in TCRdb, only in-frame clones are kept and a portion is missing. The data hold around 83,000 clones, with approximately 84% observed a single time. Source: CD4+ or CD8+ T cells sorted from blood, taken in a trial of the OX40 agonist ivuxolimab. These receptor sequences come from an adult with an advanced solid tumor such as melanoma, head and neck, liver or kidney cancer.

A single count supports this clone. The rearrangement joins TRBV27 to TRBJ1-4; D might be TRBD1 (5 bases). V shed 4 bases and J shed 2 bases, with 17 bases lying between them. The CDR3 runs to 17 residues. Germline loops: CDR1 MNHEY, CDR2 SMNVEV (reference sequence). CDR3: CASSYTARGRTNEKLFF. DNA for the CDR3: TGTGCCAGCAGTTACACTGCCCGGGGGAGGACTAATGAAAAACTGTTTTTT.

This sequence joins TRBV19 and TRBJ2-7; 10 bases agree with TRBD1. Germline V CDR1 and CDR2: LNHDA, SQIVND (reference sequence). V lost 8 bases to trimming and J lost 0 bases; unmatched junction nucleotides: 4. The CDR3 consists of 14 residues. The CDR3 spells CASRTGGSSYEQYF. The CDR3 DNA sequence: TGTGCCAGTCGGACAGGGGGGAGCTCCTACGAGCAGTACTTC.

The V and J genes are TRBV7-2 and TRBJ2-7; 13 nucleotides match TRBD2. CDR3 length: 15 amino acids. Unmatched junction bases numbered 8, after V lost 4 bases and J lost 8 bases. In germline, CDR1 is SGHTA, CDR2 FQGNSA. The CDR3 nucleotides read TGTGCCAGCAGCTCCCTAGGGACTAGCGGGAACCAGCAGTACTTC. As protein: CASSSLGTSGNQQYF.

This chain joins TRBV11-2 and TRBJ2-4; 9 nucleotides line up with TRBD1. The germline CDR1 and CDR2 sequences are SGHAT and FQNNGV. V lost 5 bases and J lost 7; bases outside the gene matches: 9. The CDR3 sequence is 15 residues long. Written as DNA, the CDR3 is TGTGCCAGCAGCGTCCTACAGGGGGCGCGGAACATTCAGTACTTC. Its protein is CASSVLQGARNIQYF. Full variable domain (remainder filled in from reference TRBV11-2 and TRBJ2-4): EAGVAQSPRYKIIEKRQSVAFWCNPISGHATLYWYQQILGQGPKLLIQFQNNGVVDDSQLPKDRFSAERLKGVDSTLKIQPAKLEDSAVYLCASSVLQGARNIQYFGAGTRLSVL.

The chain links TRBV30 to TRBJ1-1; TRBD1 might be the D (6 bases). With 5 bases removed from V and 9 bases from J, the gap between germline ends came to 16 bases. The germline V gene has CDR1 GTSNPN and CDR2 SVGIG (reference sequence). The CDR3 loop spans 12 amino acids. CDR3 sequence reads: CAWGARDIKAFF. The CDR3 DNA reads TGTGCCTGGGGAGCTCGGGACATTAAAGCTTTCTTT.

The rearrangement uses TRBV19 and TRBJ1-5; D is unresolved. CDR1 is LNHDA and CDR2 is SQIVND in the germline V gene (reference sequence). V gave up 5 bases and J gave up 5 bases, with 16 bases separating them. CDR3 length: 15 residues. The CDR3 sequence: CASSPRGEGHQPQHF. As DNA, the CDR3 is TGTGCCAGTAGTCCCCGAGGAGAGGGTCATCAGCCCCAGCATTTT. Complete variable domain (other parts from reference TRBV19 and TRBJ1-5): DGGITQSPKYLFRKEGQNVTLSCEQNLNHDAMYWYRQDPGQGLRLIYYSQIVNDFQKGDIAEGYSVSREKKESFPLTVTSAQKNPTAFYLCASSPRGEGHQPQHFGDGTRLSIL.

On this clone: Relative to the germline gene, one junction end is altered; a read error may explain this. V is TRBV6-1 and J is TRBJ2-4; D is perhaps TRBD1 or TRBD2 (5 bases each). Germline loops: CDR1 MNHNS, CDR2 SASEGT. CDR3 size: 15 residues. The CDR3 here is CASSSLANRRTRGNF. The DNA of the CDR3 is TGTGCCAGCAGTAGCCTGGCCAACAGGCGAACTAGGGGTAACTTC.

J is TRBJ2-1 and V is TRBV27; 14 bases fit TRBD2. This CDR3 has 15 amino acids. Trimming cost V 5 bases and J 11 bases; bases outside gene matches: 8. Germline CDR1 is MNHEY and CDR2 is SMNVEV (reference sequence). The CDR3 DNA is TGTGCCAGCAGTCCTCCGGGACTAGCGGGAGAGAAGCAGTTCTTC. Translating gives CASSPPGLAGEKQFF.

In nucleotides, the CDR3 is TGTGCCAGCAGTTTACTCCCAGGGGGCTCCTATAATTCACCCCTCCACTTT. Its protein is CASSLLPGGSYNSPLHF. The V call is TRBV27, the J call TRBJ1-6; 7 bases match TRBD1. The CDR3 has 17 residues. The trim removed 2 bases at V and 0 bases at J, leaving 4 bases unmatched. Germline values: CDR1 MNHEY, CDR2 SMNVEV (reference sequence).

The gene calls are TRBV7-6 and TRBJ2-3; 8 nucleotides align to TRBD2. The CDR3 has 14 amino acids. The junction had 1 base not matched to a gene; V was cut back by 5 bases and J by 0 bases. The germline CDR1 and CDR2 sequences are SGHVS and FNYEAQ. The CDR3 nucleotides read TGTGCCAGCAGCCGGGGGGGGAGCACAGATACGCAGTATTTT. Translation gives CASSRGGSTDTQYF.